This T cell receptor beta chain emerged from a study of T cells in Graves' hyperthyroidism and ophthalmopathy. Every diagnosis used clinical symptoms, serum thyroxine and TRAb, thyroid ultrasound and orbital computed tomography. There are 11 residues in the CDR3. CDR1 and CDR2 from the germline V gene are MDHEN and SYDVKM. Deletions cut 3 bases from V and 8 bases from J, with 7 bases between. RNA transcripts yielded amplified TCR beta CDR3 regions. First-round RT-PCR of the TCR CDR3 relied on the HTBI primer set. TCRdb re-derived calls from the multiplex PCR reads in MiXCR, one entry per CDR3 protein. Of some 300,000 distinct CDR3 sequences detected, around 19% appear once; the ten largest clones hold less than 40%. This clonotype was detected many times.

The chain employs TRBV28 and TRBJ1-2, with D possibly being TRBD1 (6 bases). Sequenced material: blood. The origin of this receptor is a man over 45 with Graves' ophthalmopathy. The CDR3 here is CASSFRGGYTF. The CDR3 nucleotides read TGTGCCAGCAGTTTCAGGGGCGGCTACACCTTC.